Listed below are T cell receptor beta chains from one sample, sequenced in a study of breast tumors, draining lymph nodes, adjacent tissues. In TCRdb, the multiplex PCR reads were re-called with MiXCR into one record per CDR3 protein. Counted here are approximately 230,000 distinct CDR3 sequences, 30% to 35% occurring once; the ten biggest clones make up approximately 3.5%. The sequencing sample was made of axillary lymph node tissue. Every receptor here comes from a female donor with breast cancer. Some clones in this sample may be carry-over from other donors' samples. The CDR3 runs from the conserved cysteine through the conserved F or W. Each record gives: clone size, J gene, V gene, D gene, CDR3 DNA, CDR3 protein. A D gene is named only where the DNA matches it firmly. The size field is filled for only some rows; it gives once, few, many or a size class.

>.|TRBJ1-6|TRBV2|.
TGTGCCAGCAGTGTCAGGGTATCACCCCTCCACTTT
CASSVRVSPLHF
>many|TRBJ2-3|TRBV12-3/TRBV12-4|.
TGTGCCAGCAGTCCCACAGGGTTAGGAACAGATACGCAGTATTTT
CASSPTGLGTDTQYF
>few|TRBJ2-5|TRBV3-1|.
TGTGCCAGCAGCCAAGCACCCGATCGACGGGAGACCCAGTACTTC
CASSQAPDRRETQYF
>.|TRBJ1-6|TRBV27|TRBD1
TGTGCCAGCAGTCCCCGGGACAGTCTCTCCTATAATTCACCCCTCCACTTT
CASSPRDSLSYNSPLHF
>many|TRBJ1-6|TRBV20-1|.
TGCAGTGCCCCCCCCGACGGGGGAGGTAATTCACCCCTCCACTTT
CSAPPDGGGNSPLHF
>many|TRBJ2-3|TRBV5-1|.
TGCGCCAGCAGCAGGGACCACGGCACAGATACGCAGTATTTT
CASSRDHGTDTQYF
>.|TRBJ1-1|TRBV2|TRBD1
TGTGCCAGCAGTGGGACAGGGGGCAACACTGAAGCTTTCTTT
CASSGTGGNTEAFF
>once|TRBJ2-2|TRBV7-2|.
TGTGCCAGCAGACCCGGACTTGACGGGAACACCGGGGAGCTGTTTTTT
CASRPGLDGNTGELFF
>many|TRBJ2-3|TRBV3-1|.
TGTGCCAGCAGCCCCGGGGGACCCACAGATACGCAGTATTTT
CASSPGGPTDTQYF
>many|TRBJ2-1|TRBV20-1|TRBD2
TGCAGTGCTAACCCTAGCGGCCCTTACAATGAGCAGTTCTTC
CSANPSGPYNEQFF